This T cell receptor beta chain was captured in a study of T-cell memory formation after mild COVID-19. The CDR3 contains 15 residues. V dropped 0 bases and J dropped 7 bases, with 17 bases sitting between them. Germline CDR1 and CDR2: SGHRS and YFSETQ. Employing constant-segment primers, 5'RACE generated TCR alpha and TCR beta cDNA libraries bearing sample barcodes and UMIs. Each CDR3 protein gets one entry after TCRdb re-called the 5' RACE reads with MiXCR. The data hold about 350,000 distinct CDR3 sequences, with roughly 15% observed a single time. This clonotype was observed a handful of times. As yet, its antigen is unknown. Overall study results and limits: Pre-infection memory already had some responding clones, implying cross-reactive memory joined.

Sequenced: PBMCs or a T cell subset sorted from them (not recorded which). The clonotype was recovered from a man between 18 and 35 years old who had mild COVID-19 (a few samples of this study predate the infection). Cell type and time point are not known. The chain employs TRBV5-1 and TRBJ2-7; D tentatively fits TRBD1 or TRBD2 (5 bases each). The CDR3 reads CASSLVAGTLGEQYF. The CDR3 nucleotides read TGCGCCAGCAGCTTGGTGGCAGGGACCCTGGGGGAGCAGTACTTC.